The 5 T cell receptor beta chains listed next were all sequenced from one sample in a study of neurological immune-mediated disorders. Each CDR3 protein is one row after TCRdb ran MiXCR on the 5' RACE reads. The repertoire has 26,000 or so distinct CDR3 sequences, more than 6.5% of them found once; the top ten carry about 9%. The sample taken for sequencing was PBMCs. Receptors were obtained from a woman aged 45-59 years in good health.

This clonotype was recorded many times. V and J are TRBV29-1 and TRBJ1-1, with D perhaps TRBD1 (5 bases). This CDR3 has 15 residues. The germline V gene has CDR1 SQVTM and CDR2 ANQGSEA. V lost 0 bases to trimming and J lost 3 bases, with 14 bases between them. The CDR3 loop is CSVEDLRPRDTEAFF. Here the CDR3 DNA reads TGCAGCGTTGAAGATCTTCGACCCAGGGACACTGAAGCTTTCTTT.

This clonotype was observed many times. CDR3 residues: CSVAVGVKQAFF. For the CDR3, the DNA is TGCAGCGTTGCCGTAGGGGTAAAACAAGCTTTCTTT. The chain employs TRBV29-1 and TRBJ1-1; D perhaps matches TRBD1 (5 bases). CDR3 length: 12 residues. V lost 4 bases to trimming and J lost 9 bases, with 15 bases between them. Per the germline V gene, CDR1 is SQVTM and CDR2 is ANQGSEA.

The rearrangement joins TRBV12-2 to TRBJ2-5; TRBD2 reflects the table's D call only, with no check against the DNA. TRBV12-2 is deemed a pseudogene. This CDR3 comprises 15 residues. This CDR3 is CASRLGGGAAETQYF. CDR3 coding DNA: TGTGCAAGTCGCTTAGGCGGGGGGGCCGCCGAGACCCAGTACTTC.

This clonotype was observed many times. The rearrangement uses TRBV5-1 and TRBJ1-1, with TRBD1 as a possible D gene (5 bases). CDR1 is SGHRS and CDR2 is YFSETQ in the germline V gene. V was cut by 3 bases and J by 1 base, with 16 bases left in between. This CDR3 has 16 residues. Here the CDR3 DNA reads TGCGCCAGCAGCTCCCTCCGGGCAGGGAAGAACACTGAAGCTTTCTTT. Translating gives CASSSLRAGKNTEAFF.

Many counts were recorded for this clonotype. V and J are TRBV11-2 and TRBJ1-2, with D perhaps TRBD1 (5 bases). Germline CDR1 and CDR2: SGHAT and FQNNGV. V was shortened by 0 bases and J by 2 bases, with 10 bases between the two germline ends. The length of the CDR3 is 15 residues. This chain's CDR3 is CASSLEAGTNYGYTF. The CDR3, as DNA: TGTGCCAGCAGCTTAGAGGCGGGGACGAACTATGGCTACACCTTC.